Sequencing of this T cell receptor (beta chain) was carried out in a study of T cell repertoires in cytomegalovirus infection. Study-wide background: HLA-B-restricted CMV epitopes that are well studied, plus recently identified HLA-C-restricted ones, were used by the study. CMV infection together with matching HLA type was indicated by public TCR beta signatures.

TCRdb ran MiXCR on the reads and lists one entry per CDR3 protein. Of around 710,000 distinct CDR3 sequences listed, about 27% were seen once; the top ten hold approximately 14%. Study conclusions and caveats: Ex vivo responses were dominated by HLA-C-restricted CMV-specific TCR beta clonotypes. Carriage of CMV together with the relevant HLA was identifiable through cumulative public TCR beta family frequency.

V gave up 5 bases and J gave up 4 bases, with 14 bases separating them. The CDR3 is 14 residues long. With regard to this clonotype: Its matching antigen is unknown.

This clonotype was obtained from a human donor in good health (CMV status not recorded). Some clones in this sample may be carry-over from other donors' samples. The source material was cultured CD8+ T cells from PBMCs, sampled from culture after CMV antigen stimulation. This rearrangement joins TRBV12-3 or TRBV12-4 to TRBJ1-1; the D is unclear. CDR3 region: CASSPGIGTTEAFF. The CDR3 bases are TGTGCCAGCAGTCCGGGCATCGGAACCACTGAAGCTTTCTTT.